This T cell receptor beta chain emerged from a study of early T cells in non-severe SARS-CoV-2 infection. Study-level background: The sequenced material was bulk RNA from unsorted whole blood, and its chains were unpaired.

The germline gives CDR1 SGHNT, CDR2 YENEEA. The CDR3 is 13 amino acids. V dropped 3 bases and J dropped 5 bases, with 7 bases sitting between them. This clonotype was observed many times. Individual cDNA molecules were tagged with unique molecular identifiers. TCRdb re-derived calls from the 5' RACE reads in MiXCR, one entry per CDR3 protein. The data show 69,000 or so distinct CDR3 sequences, roughly a tenth seen once. The chain recombines TRBV11-3 with TRBJ2-2; D gene ambiguous. Sequenced: whole blood. This TCR came from an adult who was a healthcare worker with PCR-confirmed SARS-CoV-2 infection or an uninfected control (not recorded which). The CDR3 protein is CASSFPGTGELFF. CDR3 sequence (DNA): TGTGCCAGCAGCTTCCCCGGGACCGGGGAGCTGTTTTTT.